Listed below are T cell receptor beta chains from one sample, sequenced in a study of post-analysis software for immune sequencing data. TCRdb fed the PCR reads into MiXCR, producing one record per CDR3 protein. The repertoire consists of 170,000 or so distinct CDR3 sequences, with around 28% occurring once and the leading ten covering 1.5%. The sample taken for sequencing was blood. The source of these receptors is a girl aged 10 to 17 with multiple sclerosis. Each CDR3 is given with its conserved first and last residue. The D gene is left open where the match is weak. Clone size is stated in some rows and not others, as once, few, many or a class when expanded.

CDR3aa: CASSLPRGDSYEQYF
CDR3nt: TGCGCCAGCAGCTTACCTCGGGGGGACTCCTACGAGCAGTACTTC
d_gene: TRBD2
v_gene: TRBV5-1
j_gene: TRBJ2-7
abundance: few

CDR3aa: CSAHLAGGPGTDTQYF
CDR3nt: TGCAGTGCTCACCTAGCGGGAGGGCCGGGCACAGATACGCAGTATTTT
d_gene: TRBD2
v_gene: TRBV20-1
j_gene: TRBJ2-3
abundance: .

CDR3aa: CASSVGPSSSVDEQFF
CDR3nt: TGTGCCAGCAGCGTAGGCCCTAGCTCCTCGGTGGATGAGCAGTTCTTC
d_gene: .
v_gene: TRBV9
j_gene: TRBJ2-1
abundance: many

CDR3aa: CSARDQQGGTEAFF
CDR3nt: TGCAGTGCTAGAGATCAGCAGGGAGGGACTGAAGCTTTCTTT
d_gene: .
v_gene: TRBV20-1
j_gene: TRBJ1-1
abundance: few

CDR3aa: CAIRKTDRDYGYTF
CDR3nt: TGTGCCATCAGGAAGACCGACAGGGACTATGGCTACACCTTC
d_gene: TRBD1
v_gene: TRBV10-3
j_gene: TRBJ1-2
abundance: many

CDR3aa: CASTRTRDGATNEKLFF
CDR3nt: TGTGCCAGCACCCGAACGAGGGACGGGGCAACTAATGAAAAACTGTTTTTT
d_gene: .
v_gene: TRBV2
j_gene: TRBJ1-4
abundance: .

CDR3aa: CASSVDRGYGYTF
CDR3nt: TGTGCCAGCAGCGTAGACAGGGGCTATGGCTACACCTTC
d_gene: TRBD1
v_gene: TRBV9
j_gene: TRBJ1-2
abundance: many

CDR3aa: CSARKVEINEQFF
CDR3nt: TGCAGTGCTAGAAAAGTTGAAATAAATGAGCAGTTCTTC
d_gene: .
v_gene: TRBV20-1
j_gene: TRBJ2-1
abundance: many

CDR3aa: CASSYSLDWYF
CDR3nt: TGTGCCAGCAGTTACTCTTTGGATTGGTACTTC
d_gene: .
v_gene: TRBV6-6
j_gene: TRBJ2-7
abundance: few

CDR3aa: CASSQWTSGRGETQYF
CDR3nt: TGTGCCAGCAGCCAATGGACTAGCGGTCGGGGAGAGACCCAGTACTTC
d_gene: TRBD2
v_gene: TRBV14
j_gene: TRBJ2-5
abundance: many

CDR3aa: CASSVATSGSTDTQYF
CDR3nt: TGTGCCAGCAGCGTAGCAACTAGCGGGAGCACAGATACGCAGTATTTT
d_gene: TRBD2
v_gene: TRBV9
j_gene: TRBJ2-3
abundance: .

CDR3aa: CASSFRTSGNEQFF
CDR3nt: TGTGCCAGCAGCTTCAGGACTAGCGGTAATGAGCAGTTCTTC
d_gene: TRBD2
v_gene: TRBV7-6
j_gene: TRBJ2-1
abundance: many

CDR3aa: CSASYRGMIYEQYF
CDR3nt: TGCAGTGCTTCATACAGGGGGATGATTTACGAGCAGTACTTC
d_gene: TRBD1
v_gene: TRBV20-1
j_gene: TRBJ2-7
abundance: many

CDR3aa: CASSASRDPPEHNEQFF
CDR3nt: TGCGCCAGCAGCGCTTCCCGGGACCCCCCGGAGCACAATGAGCAGTTCTTC
d_gene: .
v_gene: TRBV5-1
j_gene: TRBJ2-1
abundance: .

CDR3aa: CASSLSLATYNKQFF
CDR3nt: TGCGCCAGCAGCTTGTCACTAGCGACCTACAATAAGCAGTTCTTC
d_gene: TRBD2
v_gene: TRBV5-1
j_gene: TRBJ2-1
abundance: .

CDR3aa: CASSLEAGYNEQFF
CDR3nt: TGCGCCAGCAGCTTGGAGGCGGGCTACAATGAGCAGTTCTTC
d_gene: .
v_gene: TRBV5-1
j_gene: TRBJ2-1
abundance: many

CDR3aa: CASSQDQGFYGYTF
CDR3nt: TGCGCCAGCAGCCAAGACCAGGGGTTCTATGGCTACACCTTC
d_gene: .
v_gene: TRBV5-1
j_gene: TRBJ1-2
abundance: many

CDR3aa: CASSFGFFRTGDEKLFF
CDR3nt: TGCGCCAGCAGCTTTGGTTTTTTTCGCACAGGTGATGAAAAACTGTTTTTT
d_gene: .
v_gene: TRBV5-5
j_gene: TRBJ1-4
abundance: .

CDR3aa: CASSPRDGLSPNEQFF
CDR3nt: TGTGCCAGCAGCCCACGCGACGGACTAAGTCCCAATGAGCAGTTCTTC
d_gene: .
v_gene: TRBV11-2
j_gene: TRBJ2-1
abundance: many

CDR3aa: CASSPGTADPHYNEQFF
CDR3nt: TGTGCCAGCAGCCCCGGGACAGCGGACCCACACTACAATGAGCAGTTCTTC
d_gene: TRBD1
v_gene: TRBV6-2/TRBV6-3
j_gene: TRBJ2-1
abundance: few

CDR3aa: CASSPTGTSPGETQYF
CDR3nt: TGTGCCAGCAGCCCCACCGGGACTAGCCCAGGAGAGACCCAGTACTTC
d_gene: TRBD2
v_gene: TRBV4-2
j_gene: TRBJ2-5
abundance: many

CDR3aa: CASSSWTSGRAEQFF
CDR3nt: TGTGCCAGCAGTTCCTGGACTAGCGGGAGGGCCGAGCAGTTCTTC
d_gene: TRBD2
v_gene: TRBV27
j_gene: TRBJ2-1
abundance: many

CDR3aa: CTGSQGQGMETQYF
CDR3nt: TGCACCGGCAGCCAAGGGCAGGGGATGGAGACCCAGTACTTC
d_gene: .
v_gene: TRBV4-1
j_gene: TRBJ2-5
abundance: .

CDR3aa: CASSLASGSPWNEQFF
CDR3nt: TGCGCCAGCAGCTTGGCTAGCGGGAGTCCCTGGAATGAGCAGTTCTTC
d_gene: TRBD2
v_gene: TRBV5-1
j_gene: TRBJ2-1
abundance: .

CDR3aa: CSVPGRGPSTDTQYF
CDR3nt: TGCAGCGTTCCTGGGCGGGGTCCCTCCACAGATACGCAGTATTTT
d_gene: .
v_gene: TRBV29-1
j_gene: TRBJ2-3
abundance: many

CDR3aa: CASSIARDRGYGYTF
CDR3nt: TGTGCCAGTAGTATAGCACGGGACAGGGGCTATGGCTACACCTTC
d_gene: TRBD1
v_gene: TRBV19
j_gene: TRBJ1-2
abundance: .

CDR3aa: CASRGHSIYGYTF
CDR3nt: TGTGCCAGCAGGGGACATAGCATATATGGCTACACCTTC
d_gene: .
v_gene: TRBV27
j_gene: TRBJ1-2
abundance: .

CDR3aa: CASSQVQRGATEAFF
CDR3nt: TGCGCCAGCAGCCAAGTCCAAAGGGGGGCCACTGAAGCTTTCTTT
d_gene: .
v_gene: TRBV4-1
j_gene: TRBJ1-1
abundance: .

CDR3aa: CASSLGLAGHGYDEQYF
CDR3nt: TGTGCCAGCAGCTTGGGACTAGCGGGGCACGGCTATGATGAGCAGTACTTC
d_gene: TRBD2
v_gene: TRBV5-6
j_gene: TRBJ2-7
abundance: .

CDR3aa: CASSFEGRTDTQYF
CDR3nt: TGTGCCAGCAGTTTTGAGGGCCGCACAGATACGCAGTATTTT
d_gene: .
v_gene: TRBV12-3/TRBV12-4
j_gene: TRBJ2-3
abundance: few

CDR3aa: CASSSSGSNTGDLFF
CDR3nt: TGTGCCAGCAGTTCTAGCGGGAGCAACACCGGGGATCTGTTTTTT
d_gene: TRBD2
v_gene: TRBV28
j_gene: TRBJ2-2
abundance: .

CDR3aa: CASSSYQRTGMGYEQYF
CDR3nt: TGTGCCAGCAGCTCCTATCAGAGGACAGGAATGGGCTACGAGCAGTACTTC
d_gene: TRBD1
v_gene: TRBV7-6
j_gene: TRBJ2-7
abundance: .

CDR3aa: CASSSQQGAKNIQYF
CDR3nt: TGCGCCAGCAGCTCCCAACAGGGGGCCAAAAACATTCAGTACTTC
d_gene: TRBD1
v_gene: TRBV5-1
j_gene: TRBJ2-4
abundance: .

CDR3aa: CSVEAQANTGGLFF
CDR3nt: TGCAGCGTTGAGGCCCAGGCCAACACCGGGGGGCTGTTTTTT
d_gene: .
v_gene: TRBV29-1
j_gene: TRBJ2-2
abundance: .

CDR3aa: CAGSPDQSYEQYF
CDR3nt: TGTGCCGGCAGTCCGGACCAGTCCTACGAGCAGTACTTC
d_gene: .
v_gene: TRBV3-1
j_gene: TRBJ2-7
abundance: .

CDR3aa: CATSRPDTAGTQYF
CDR3nt: TGTGCCACCAGCAGACCGGACACGGCAGGGACCCAGTACTTC
d_gene: .
v_gene: TRBV15
j_gene: TRBJ2-5
abundance: many

CDR3aa: CASSLVWGNTEAFF
CDR3nt: TGTGCCAGCAGCTTAGTATGGGGGAACACTGAAGCTTTCTTT
d_gene: .
v_gene: TRBV11-1
j_gene: TRBJ1-1
abundance: .

CDR3aa: CSARVGTNEQFF
CDR3nt: TGCAGTGCTAGAGTCGGGACCAATGAGCAGTTCTTC
d_gene: .
v_gene: TRBV20-1
j_gene: TRBJ2-1
abundance: many

CDR3aa: CSARDSLYGYTF
CDR3nt: TGCAGTGCTAGAGACAGTCTCTATGGCTACACCTTC
d_gene: .
v_gene: TRBV20-1
j_gene: TRBJ1-2
abundance: .

CDR3aa: CAISEGQSGEAFF
CDR3nt: TGTGCCATCAGTGAGGGGCAGAGCGGTGAAGCTTTCTTT
d_gene: .
v_gene: TRBV10-3
j_gene: TRBJ1-1
abundance: few

CDR3aa: CASSYAMGSASGLYEQYF
CDR3nt: TGTGCCAGCAGTTACGCGATGGGGTCGGCTAGTGGCCTCTACGAGCAGTACTTC
d_gene: .
v_gene: TRBV6-5
j_gene: TRBJ2-7
abundance: few

CDR3aa: CASRNTLRVYEAFF
CDR3nt: TGTGCCAGCAGGAACACATTACGGGTATATGAAGCTTTCTTT
d_gene: .
v_gene: TRBV7-2
j_gene: TRBJ1-1
abundance: .